What follows are 14 T cell receptor beta chains derived from one specimen sequenced in a study of radiotherapy plus CTLA-4 blockade in lung cancer. Measured with immunoSEQ multiplex PCR; TCRdb has only the in-frame clones, and not every one. The table includes over 85,000 clones, roughly 74% detected once. The specimen comprised peripheral blood, sampled from a patient treated with radiotherapy plus ipilimumab. The receptors derive from a human donor with non-small cell lung cancer who had a partial response to radiotherapy plus ipilimumab. Some clones in this sample may be carry-over from other donors' samples.

The V call is TRBV6-1, the J call TRBJ1-5; TRBD1 matches at 8 bases. Trimming took 5 bases from V and 7 from J; bases not matched to a gene: 10. CDR1 and CDR2 from the germline V gene are MNHNS and SASEGT. The CDR3 is 15 amino acids. The CDR3 DNA follows: TGTGCCAGCAGTTCCACGACAGGGGTGGACCAGCCCCAGCATTTT. Translated, it gives CASSSTTGVDQPQHF.

This chain uses TRBV7-3 with TRBJ2-3, with D possibly matching TRBD1 (5 bases). The CDR3 is 13 residues long. Trimming cost V 2 bases and J 11 bases, with 14 bases left between them. Germline CDR1 SGHTA, CDR2 FQGTGA. The CDR3 loop is CASSLSSSRGQYF. The CDR3 coding sequence is TGTGCCAGCAGCTTATCTTCCTCTAGGGGGCAGTATTTT.

The rearrangement uses TRBV11-2 and TRBJ2-1; TRBD2 might be the D (6 bases). The length of the CDR3 is 17 residues. Germline CDR1 and CDR2: SGHAT and FQNNGV. With 0 bases removed from V and 0 bases from J, the gap between germline ends came to 12 bases. CDR3 region: CASSLERGLSSYNEQFF. The CDR3 nucleotides are TGTGCCAGCAGCTTAGAGCGCGGACTAAGCTCCTACAATGAGCAGTTCTTC. Looking up the rest from reference TRBV11-2 and TRBJ2-1 gives the full variable domain: EAGVAQSPRYKIIEKRQSVAFWCNPISGHATLYWYQQILGQGPKLLIQFQNNGVVDDSQLPKDRFSAERLKGVDSTLKIQPAKLEDSAVYLCASSLERGLSSYNEQFFGPGTRLTVL.

This clone was counted only a few times. The chain couples TRBV19 to TRBJ2-1, with D maybe TRBD2 (5 bases). The V end was cut by 5 bases, the J end by 4 bases, with 12 bases between. This CDR3 spans 14 amino acids. The germline V gene encodes CDR1 LNHDA and CDR2 SQIVND (reference sequence). The CDR3 spells CASSGWGVYNEQFF. CDR3 nucleotide sequence: TGTGCCAGTAGTGGATGGGGAGTATACAATGAGCAGTTCTTC. The full variable domain, rest sourced from reference TRBV19 and TRBJ2-1, is DGGITQSPKYLFRKEGQNVTLSCEQNLNHDAMYWYRQDPGQGLRLIYYSQIVNDFQKGDIAEGYSVSREKKESFPLTVTSAQKNPTAFYLCASSGWGVYNEQFFGPGTRLTVL.

CDR3 sequence reads: CATPSMPLAYEQYF. The CDR3, as DNA: TGTGCCACTCCCTCCATGCCTCTGGCCTACGAGCAGTACTTC. The chain links TRBV30 to TRBJ2-7; D remains unclear. The CDR3 length is 14 residues. Germline CDR1 and CDR2: GTSNPN and SVGIG (reference sequence). With 8 bases removed from V and 2 bases from J, the gap between germline ends came to 19 bases.

This sequence joins TRBV7-9 and TRBJ2-3, with D possibly TRBD2 on 5 matching bases. This CDR3 spans 13 amino acids. Deletions cut 5 bases from V and 3 bases from J, with 9 bases between. Germline CDR1 and CDR2: SEHNR and FQNEAQ (reference sequence). CDR3 protein: CASSPRGTDTQYF. The DNA for the CDR3 is TGTGCCAGCAGCCCCCGCGGGACAGATACGCAGTATTTT.

The CDR3 DNA sequence: TGTGCCAGCAGTTTTCCGACTAGCGGGAGCACAGATACGCAGTATTTT. This gives the protein CASSFPTSGSTDTQYF. The chain joins TRBV28 to TRBJ2-3; 10 nucleotides agree with TRBD2. Germline loops: CDR1 MDHEN, CDR2 SYDVKM. Germline trimming cut 3 bases from V and 0 bases from J; bases unmatched to any gene: 3. The CDR3 totals 16 residues.

The V gene is TRBV11-2, the J gene TRBJ2-5; a possible D gene is TRBD2 (6 bases). The V end lost 5 bases, the J end lost 3 bases, and 19 bases lay between the germline ends. This CDR3 is 16 amino acids long. Germline V CDR1 and CDR2: SGHAT, FQNNGV. The CDR3 here is CASSPNPGTGKETQYF. The CDR3 bases are TGTGCCAGCAGCCCAAATCCCGGGACTGGAAAAGAGACCCAGTACTTC.

A few counts support this clone. The chain's CDR3 is CASSGEETQYF. In DNA, the CDR3 is TGTGCCAGCAGTGGCGAAGAGACCCAGTACTTC. The chain is built from TRBV2 and TRBJ2-5; no reliable D call. The germline gives CDR1 SNHLY, CDR2 FYNNEI. Trimming left V 4 bases short and J 3 bases short, with 3 bases between. The CDR3 spans 11 residues.

V usage is TRBV28 and J usage is TRBJ2-7; 14 bases match TRBD2. Germline CDR1 and CDR2: MDHEN and SYDVKM. The CDR3 runs to 15 residues. The J segment lost 6 bases and the V segment lost 5 bases, leaving 6 bases of the junction unmatched. This CDR3 reads CASSQGLAGVREQYF. The CDR3 DNA reads as TGTGCCAGCAGTCAGGGACTAGCGGGGGTCCGCGAGCAGTACTTC.

The chain uses TRBV19 and TRBJ2-5; TRBD2 agrees at 9 bases. Germline V CDR1 and CDR2: LNHDA, SQIVND (reference sequence). This CDR3 has 16 amino acids. The V gene end was trimmed by 5 bases and the J gene end by 5 bases; junction bases not matched to a gene: 12. CDR3 amino acids: CASSPGGSGGWETQYF. The DNA for the CDR3 is TGTGCCAGTAGTCCCGGTGGTAGCGGGGGCTGGGAGACCCAGTACTTC.

On this clone itself: A read error may account for a junction end that differs from germline. This chain uses TRBV7-6 with TRBJ2-1; TRBD2 aligns across 11 bases. The CDR3 consists of 14 residues. Germline V gene lookup returns CDR1 SGHVS and CDR2 FNYEAQ. The CDR3 spells CASSSGTSGERLIF. CDR3 bases: TGTGCCAGCAGCTCCGGGACTAGCGGTGAAAGGTTGATCTTC.

The chain links TRBV19 to TRBJ1-6, with 7 positions matching TRBD1. The CDR3 length is 14 residues. The trim removed 6 bases at V and 6 bases at J, leaving 5 bases unmatched. Germline V gene data show CDR1 as LNHDA and CDR2 as SQIVND (reference sequence). CDR3 sequence (DNA): TGTGCCAGTAGACCGGGACAGCTTAATTCACCCCTCCACTTT. It codes for CASRPGQLNSPLHF.

The chain has TRBV28 and TRBJ2-3, with 8 bases identical to TRBD1. Germline V gene sequence: CDR1 MDHEN, CDR2 SYDVKM. This CDR3 comprises 14 residues. V was pared by 6 bases and J by 4 bases, with 6 bases of the junction left unmatched. The CDR3 reads CASSGDRLPDTQYF. The CDR3 nucleotides read TGTGCCAGCAGCGGGGACAGGCTACCAGATACGCAGTATTTT.